This T cell receptor (beta chain) was profiled in a study of identical twins (dated by TCRdb to 2016 to 2018). Background on the whole study: The study deep-sequenced TCR alpha and beta repertoires from monozygotic twins, unrelated adults of various ages and cord blood to test whether fetal clonotypes persist. Replicate twin experiments were performed at different times using different library preparation protocols to rule out contamination. Study-wide findings and limitations: Fewer insertions were carried by abundant cord blood beta clonotypes; a weaker similar trend was observed in young adult naive repertoires, while no such trend was observed in memory repertoires. Invariant T cells such as MAIT and iNKT could partly confound zero-insertion analyses, though diverse VJ usage argued against this for most clonotypes. Out-of-frame TCR alpha sequences shared between twins showed an excess of low generation-probability sequences compared with coincidental sharing between unrelated individuals. Because the same donors could not be followed over many years, the conclusions relied on cross-sectional statistical analysis. In monozygotic twins, out-of-frame TCR alpha sharing was systematically underestimated by recombination models, although the models agreed with sharing between unrelated individuals. Excess twin sharing in beta out-of-frame sequences was weaker because fewer shared sequences lowered the signal-to-noise ratio.

This clonotype has a handful of counts. Its cognate antigen has yet to be identified. No much larger clone is present one base from it, and per-base qualities are unavailable. The CDR3 measures 14 amino acids from cysteine to phenylalanine. Just CDR3 DNA is preserved here, 42 bases in frame from base 1. V is shortened by 5 bases, J by 1 base, and the region joining them spans 14 bases. In the germline V gene, CDR1 corresponds to SQVTM and CDR2 to ANQGSEA. Library preparation used 5' RACE. TCRdb records Illumina HiSeq 2000 as the sequencer. Template switching added a universal primer binding site, and the final cDNA carried a unique molecular identifier that allowed TCR cDNA molecules to be counted accurately. Specific primers in the conserved constant-segment region were used to synthesize first-strand cDNA for the TCR alpha and beta chains. To control for contamination, each cDNA library was double barcoded with a SMART-Mk sample barcode plus Illumina barcodes. TruSeq adapter sequences, together with Illumina sample barcodes, were added in two successive PCR steps. Sequencing of the TCR alpha and beta cDNA libraries was done on the Illumina HiSeq platform using custom primers. Turning to the authors' computational methods: Unique molecular identifiers were extracted from raw reads with MiGEC, and CDR3 positions were determined with MiXCR. For each individual, recombination models were inferred using an EM algorithm with the repgenHMM and IGoR tools. The analysis of shared clonotypes was done with the tcR package in R, with sharing normalized by the product of cloneset sizes. To study raw recombination without the effects of thymic and clonal selection, out-of-frame nonproductive sequences were analyzed. TCRdb itself trimmed the public reads at Q25 with fastp, ran MiXCR and retained productive beta chains. Identical CDR3 proteins give one entry, which carries the most common genes and DNA. The V and J calls follow TCRdb's processing rather than the paper's. In all, the sample holds 600,000 to 700,000 distinct CDR3 sequences, and 21% of those were seen once. The biggest ten clones account for about 4.5% of the sample.

Every donor was a healthy Caucasian. The twin cohort consisted of three pairs of female monozygotic twins, all aged roughly 18 to 30 years. The RNA used for TCR libraries was isolated from peripheral blood mononuclear cells. This sample also belongs to another study, concerning T cells expressing NK-cell markers. Drawing on the second study: In sorted CD3+CD56+NKG2C+, CD3+CD56+NKG2C- and CD3+CD56-NKG2C+ T-cell subsets from eight or nine donors, TCR beta-chain repertoires were profiled. Among the eight sequenced donors, only one was HCMV-seronegative, while the other seven were HCMV-seropositive. To restrict sorting to alphabetaTCR-expressing T cells, an anti-gammadeltaTCR antibody was added in several experiments. For six donors, the dominant CD3+CD56+NKG2C+ clonotypes were among the top 10 CD8+ clonotypes and accounted for roughly 1.0-7.5% of CD8+ T cells. Those dominant clonotypes were again the most abundant among CD3+CD56-NKG2C+ cells in a handful of donors, at about 25-60.1%. Whether the expanded NKG2C-expressing T cell clones were specific for HCMV antigens remained unclear. All eight donors whose samples were sequenced were randomly selected healthy volunteers, three of them men and five women. A commercial ELISA kit detecting HCMV-specific IgG in serum was used to determine HCMV serostatus. Bulk peripheral blood T-cell repertoires were additionally sequenced from unsorted PBMC for over 5 donors. MIGEC was used to demultiplex reads and group reads by UMI, and MiTCR was used to assemble and quantify clonotypes. To remove erroneous sequences, TCR cDNA sequences were retained only when supported by two or more reads. The tcR package was used for downstream repertoire analysis, and clonotypes were matched between fractions using CDR3 nucleotide sequence together with V segment. VDJmatch was used to annotate antigen specificity against VDJdb, with one amino acid substitution allowed in CDR3.

The chain was built from TRBV29-1 and TRBJ2-5; the D call is possibly TRBD1 or TRBD2, each sharing 5 bases. The receptor's source is a woman aged 18-35 years in good health. Sequenced input: PBMCs. Read as DNA, the sequence is TGCAGCGTTACCTTCGGGACCTTCCAAGAGACCCAGTACTTC. It translates as CSVTFGTFQETQYF.